The entry below describes one T cell receptor beta chain. The data were taken from a study of T cell responses to AZD1222 COVID-19 vaccine. TCRdb keeps only in-frame clones here, not all; method: immunoSEQ multiplex PCR. The profile shows about 120,000 clones, approximately 90% of them singletons. V lost 0 bases and J lost 4, with 9 bases in between. The CDR3 spans 15 residues. CDR1 is LNHNV and CDR2 is YYDKDF in the germline V gene (reference sequence). The chain joins TRBV15 to TRBJ2-2; D is undetermined. This TCR derives from an adult who received the AZD1222 COVID-19 vaccine. Sample: peripheral blood, taken 28 days after the second AZD1222 dose. CDR3 bases: TGTGCCACCAGCAGAGATCGCGGAGTCACCGGGGAGCTGTTTTTT. Amino acid sequence: CATSRDRGVTGELFF.